Each of the 20 T cell receptor beta chains below was sequenced from the same sample in a study of shared clonotypes between healthy human individuals. Clones were sequenced by immunoSEQ multiplex PCR, and TCRdb holds only the in-frame ones, with some missing. Of around 2,000,000 clones listed, 85% to 95% are singletons. Sequencing used naive CD4+ T cells sorted from blood. Specified subset: CD45RA+ positively selected. The receptors shown here come from a man between 18 and 29 years old in good health.

The chain links TRBV6-1 to TRBJ2-5; 7 bases map to TRBD1. Trimming cost V 5 bases and J 4 bases; bases outside gene matches: 7. From germline, CDR1 is MNHNS and CDR2 SASEGT. The CDR3 covers 14 residues. The CDR3 sequence: CASSTGQLSETQYF. CDR3 coding DNA: TGTGCCAGCAGTACGGGACAGTTGTCAGAGACCCAGTACTTC.

To note about this clone: This same CDR3 is encoded by further DNA sequences in the sample. The J gene is TRBJ2-3, the V gene TRBV2; D remains ambiguous. V shed 5 bases and J shed 3 bases, with 3 bases lying between them. CDR3 size: 11 residues. Germline-derived CDR1 and CDR2 are SNHLY and FYNNEI. DNA for the CDR3: TGTGCCAGCAGTTTGACAGATACGCAGTATTTT. Translated: CASSLTDTQYF.

The chain has TRBV2 and TRBJ2-7; 9 bases align to TRBD2. V dropped 3 bases and J dropped 2; count of bases not matched to a gene: 2. The CDR3 runs to 14 residues. CDR1 is SNHLY and CDR2 is FYNNEI in the germline V gene. CDR3 coding DNA: TGTGCCAGCAGTGACGAGCGGGGGGCCTACGAGCAGTACTTC. It yields the protein CASSDERGAYEQYF.

J is TRBJ2-3 and V is TRBV10-2; 8 positions agree with TRBD1. The V and J ends lost 3 bases and 4 bases, in that order; junction bases with no gene match: 6. CDR1 is WSHSY and CDR2 is SAAADI in the germline V gene. This CDR3 has 15 residues. The CDR3 DNA reads TGCGCCAGCAGTGATCCGGGACAGGCGGCAGATACGCAGTATTTT. Residues: CASSDPGQAADTQYF.

The chain joins TRBV4-1 to TRBJ1-6; the D is unclear. CDR3 length equals 16 residues. Per germline, CDR1 MGHRA and CDR2 YSYEKL. V lost 4 bases to trimming and J lost 0 bases, with 10 bases between them. The CDR3 nucleotides read TGCGCCAGCAGCCTCAGCGGGAGCTCCTATAATTCACCCCTCCACTTT. Translating it yields CASSLSGSSYNSPLHF.

As DNA, the CDR3 is TGTGCCAGCAGTGAACCGGGACAGGTACTGTTTTTT. Encoded protein: CASSEPGQVLFF. This chain links TRBV6-1 with TRBJ1-4; 8 bases are a match to TRBD1. Germline V gene sequence: CDR1 MNHNS, CDR2 SASEGT. Trimming cost V 2 bases and J 13 bases; bases outside gene matches: 3. The CDR3 totals 12 residues.

The chain uses TRBV10-3 and TRBJ2-5; D remains unclear. Germline values: CDR1 ENHRY, CDR2 SYGVKD. The CDR3 has 11 residues. The V gene lost 10 bases and the J gene lost 2 bases, with 8 bases spanning the gap. CDR3 sequence: CATSNQETQYF. The CDR3 DNA sequence: TGTGCCACCAGCAATCAAGAGACCCAGTACTTC.

This sequence joins TRBV6-5 and TRBJ2-1; 7 positions match TRBD1. Trimming removed 2 bases from V and 8 bases from J; junction bases left unmatched: 3. Germline CDR1 reads MNHEY; CDR2 reads SVGAGI. There are 13 residues in the CDR3. The CDR3, as DNA: TGTGCCAGCAGTTACGCAGGGGGTTATGAGCAGTTCTTC. Its protein is CASSYAGGYEQFF.

Points on this clone: This same CDR3 is encoded by further DNA sequences in the sample. This sequence joins TRBV2 and TRBJ2-2; 8 nucleotides agree with TRBD1. The V gene's germline CDR1 is SNHLY and CDR2 FYNNEI. Trimming removed 6 bases from V and 4 bases from J; junction bases left unmatched: 1. The CDR3 is 13 amino acids. The CDR3 DNA follows: TGTGCCAGCAGAGACAGGGGCACCGGGGAGCTGTTTTTT. It translates to CASRDRGTGELFF. Complete variable domain (other parts from reference TRBV2 and TRBJ2-2): EPEVTQTPSHQVTQMGQEVILRCVPISNHLYFYWYRQILGQKVEFLVSFYNNEISEKSEIFDDQFSVERPDGSNFTLKIRSTKLEDSAMYFCASRDRGTGELFFGEGSRLTVL.

V gene TRBV19 combines with J gene TRBJ1-3; a possible D gene is TRBD1 (5 bases). V lost 5 bases and J lost 3, with 8 bases in between. Looked up from germline, CDR1 is LNHDA and CDR2 is SQIVND (reference sequence). The CDR3 is 13 residues long. For the CDR3, the DNA is TGTGCCAGTAGTCACCAGGGTGGAAACACCATATATTTT. This encodes CASSHQGGNTIYF.

This clone was counted many times. The chain uses TRBV5-4 and TRBJ1-1, with D possibly being TRBD1 (6 bases). The V end was cut by 2 bases, the J end by 0 bases, with 11 bases between. The CDR3 is 15 residues long. Looked up from germline, CDR1 is SGHNT and CDR2 is YYREEE (reference sequence). CDR3 residues: CASSLQGSMNTEAFF. In DNA, the CDR3 is TGTGCCAGCAGCTTACAGGGATCCATGAACACTGAAGCTTTCTTT.

This rearrangement joins TRBV7-8 to TRBJ2-3, with D unresolved. The V gene lost 5 bases and the J gene lost 0 bases, with 15 bases spanning the gap. There are 16 residues in the CDR3. From germline, CDR1 is SGHVS and CDR2 FQNEAQ. CDR3 in amino acids: CASSANRAPSTDTQYF. Written as DNA, the CDR3 is TGTGCCAGCAGCGCGAATAGGGCTCCTAGCACAGATACGCAGTATTTT.

The gene calls are TRBV21-1 and TRBJ1-1. TRBV21-1 is a recognized pseudogene. The CDR3 covers 17 residues. DNA of the CDR3: TGTGCCAGCAGCCGCGTCCTGGGTGTAGGGATGAACACTGAAGCTTTCTTT. This encodes CASSRVLGVGMNTEAFF.

This clone occurred once. The chain carries TRBV7-8 and TRBJ1-2; TRBD1 is a possible D gene (6 bases). The CDR3 has 15 residues. V gave up 5 bases and J gave up 3 bases, with 16 bases separating them. CDR1 is SGHVS, CDR2 FQNEAQ, per germline. CDR3 amino acids: CASSGSSGHYYGYTF. Written as DNA, the CDR3 is TGTGCCAGCAGCGGATCGTCGGGACACTACTATGGCTACACCTTC.

The CDR3 sequence: CASSQEASGQETQYF. In nucleotides, the CDR3 is TGTGCCAGCAGCCAAGAGGCTAGCGGACAAGAGACCCAGTACTTC. The chain has TRBV4-2 and TRBJ2-5; 7 bases map to TRBD2. Germline V gene data show CDR1 as LGHNA and CDR2 as YNFKEQ. This CDR3 spans 15 amino acids. The junction had 3 bases not matched to a gene; V was cut back by 0 bases and J by 2 bases.

V and J are TRBV4-3 and TRBJ1-6, with D uncertain. The V gene lost 0 bases and the J gene lost 6 bases, with 9 bases spanning the gap. Germline loops: CDR1 LGHNA, CDR2 YSLEER. The CDR3 spans 15 residues. As DNA, the CDR3 is TGCGCCAGCAGCCAAGATTGGGTCGGTAATTCACCCCTCCACTTT. Protein product: CASSQDWVGNSPLHF.

The chain links TRBV19 to TRBJ1-1, with 8 bases lining up with TRBD1. This CDR3 is built from 14 residues. Unmatched junction bases numbered 3, after V lost 1 base and J lost 5 bases. Germline CDR1 reads LNHDA; CDR2 reads SQIVND (reference sequence). CDR3 sequence (DNA): TGTGCCAGTAGTATAGGGACAGGGTGGACTGAAGCTTTCTTT. As protein: CASSIGTGWTEAFF.

This chain links TRBV15 with TRBJ2-5, with a weak D call TRBD2 (5 bases). The CDR3 totals 14 residues. V was trimmed by 2 bases and J by 1 base, leaving 8 bases between them. Germline V gene data show CDR1 as LNHNV and CDR2 as YYDKDF (reference sequence). CDR3 in DNA: TGTGCCACCAGCAGATCTGGACTCCAAGAGACCCAGTACTTC. It yields the protein CATSRSGLQETQYF.

On this clone itself: An end of the junction does not agree with germline; a read error may underlie this. V and J are TRBV9 and TRBJ2-1; D is possibly TRBD2 (5 bases). The length of the CDR3 is 15 residues. CDR1 is SGDLS and CDR2 is YYNGEE in the germline V gene. The CDR3 DNA reads as TGTGCCAGCAGCGTTAGCACTAGTCCCTATAATGAGCAGTTCTTC. The encoded protein is CASSVSTSPYNEQFF.

This clone was seen repeatedly, ten times or more. The rearrangement links TRBV6-4 to TRBJ1-6; D is possibly TRBD1 (5 bases). Trimming cost V 2 bases and J 6 bases, with 11 bases left between them. The CDR3 contains 15 residues. CDR1 is MRHNA, CDR2 SNTAGT, per germline. The CDR3 sequence is CASSDEAGFNSPLHF. The CDR3 nucleotides are TGTGCCAGCAGTGACGAGGCAGGGTTTAATTCACCCCTCCACTTT.